This T cell receptor (beta chain) was captured in a study of T cell responses to AZD1222 COVID-19 vaccine. Repertoires were generated with immunoSEQ multiplex PCR, while TCRdb's copy carries only in-frame clones and drops some. This sample yields 160,000 or so clones, of which more than 80% are seen a single time; about 2.5% belongs to the top ten. V was pared by 4 bases and J by 3 bases, with 3 bases between. The germline V gene encodes CDR1 MDHEN and CDR2 SYDVKM. This CDR3 contains 11 residues. Study-wide results and limits: There were mostly white British donors and more females than males, and clonal diversity was possibly underestimated. Sampled repertoires all dated from after the peak T cell response.

This clone showed up just once. Its specificity is not known. J is TRBJ1-2 and V is TRBV28; D remains ambiguous. The sequences come from peripheral blood, collected on day 0 of AZD1222 vaccination. The clonotype comes from an adult in good health. The CDR3 reads CASSSDYGYTF. CDR3 DNA sequence: TGTGCCAGCAGTTCGGACTATGGCTACACCTTC.